The subject of this entry is one T cell receptor beta chain. Its specificity is unknown. The source of the sample is a study of cytotoxic CD8 clonotypes in ibrutinib-treated CLL. For the study at large: The patients comprised some 10 relapsed/refractory and around 14 treatment-naive cases, 17 IGHV unmutated.

Method: immunoSEQ multiplex PCR; TCRdb's copy keeps in-frame clones and lacks some. The sample records more than 6,500 clones, roughly 70% being singletons. The study's findings and limits: On treatment, the uncommon public clonotypes contracted or remained stable.

The CDR3 is made up of 16 amino acids. Germline V gives CDR1 SEHNR, CDR2 FQNEAQ (reference sequence). Trimming stripped 1 base from V and 0 bases from J, with 10 bases between. The TCR was taken from a human donor with chronic lymphocytic leukemia. V and J are TRBV7-9 and TRBJ1-5; the D gene is possibly TRBD1 (6 bases). The starting material was PBMCs, obtained before ibrutinib treatment. The CDR3 spells CASSLVQGLSNQPQHF. The DNA for the CDR3 is TGTGCCAGCAGCTTAGTACAGGGACTTAGCAATCAGCCCCAGCATTTT.